This passage covers 23 T cell receptor beta chains from one sample sequenced in a study of CD8+ T cells in alopecia areata. Sequencing templates came from extracted RNA that was reverse transcribed into cDNA. Measured with immunoSEQ multiplex PCR; TCRdb has only the in-frame clones, and not every one. Among 220,000 or so clones listed, 50% to 65% were seen once. The sequenced sample was CD4+ T cells sorted from blood, obtained at week 0. Receptors were obtained from a human donor with alopecia areata.

The chain links TRBV30 to TRBJ2-7; D not certain. V dropped 3 bases and J dropped 12 bases, with 18 bases sitting between them. The length of the CDR3 is 12 residues. Germline V CDR1 and CDR2: GTSNPN, SVGIG (reference sequence). Here the CDR3 DNA reads TGTGCCTGGAGCTCCGGAGACCCAGGCCCGTACTTC. Its protein is CAWSSGDPGPYF.

The chain recombines TRBV29-1 with TRBJ2-7; TRBD1 matches at 10 bases. The CDR3 extends over 13 amino acids. Germline values: CDR1 SQVTM, CDR2 ANQGSEA. The ends lost 6 bases at V and 7 bases at J; junction bases unmatched: 9. CDR3 amino acids: CSVRDRGLSEQYF. The CDR3 region has the DNA TGCAGCGTCCGGGACAGGGGCCTTTCAGAGCAGTACTTC.

J is TRBJ1-4 and V is TRBV5-1; possibly TRBD1 for D (5 bases). The CDR3 loop spans 14 amino acids. V was clipped by 2 bases and J by 8 bases, with 13 bases between them. The germline V gene encodes CDR1 SGHRS and CDR2 YFSETQ. The CDR3 DNA follows: TGCGCCAGCAGCTTTGACCAGGGATACGAAAAACTGTTTTTT. This encodes CASSFDQGYEKLFF.

V usage is TRBV11-2 and J usage is TRBJ2-7; the match to TRBD2 covers 8 bases. V lost 11 bases, J lost 1 base, and 4 bases stayed unmatched. The CDR3 length is 12 residues. CDR1 and CDR2 (germline): SGHAT, FQNNGV. In nucleotides, the CDR3 is TGTGCCGCGGGGGGAGGTTCCTACGAGCAGTACTTC. Translation gives CAAGGGSYEQYF.

This chain joins TRBV27 and TRBJ1-2, with 7 bases fitting TRBD1. The CDR3 sequence is 15 residues long. Germline V CDR1 and CDR2: MNHEY, SMNVEV (reference sequence). The V gene end was trimmed by 7 bases and the J gene end by 4 bases; junction bases not matched to a gene: 12. The CDR3 nucleotides are TGTGCCAGCACTAGGGACAGCGCGGCCTTCTATGGCTACACCTTC. It codes for CASTRDSAAFYGYTF.

V and J are TRBV29-1 and TRBJ2-7; D possibly corresponds to TRBD2 (5 bases). V shed 7 bases and J shed 4 bases, with 14 bases lying between them. There are 12 residues in the CDR3. Germline assignment: CDR1 SQVTM and CDR2 ANQGSEA. The CDR3 DNA follows: TGCAGCGCCCGTTGGGGAGAGTACGAGCAGTACTTC. Protein: CSARWGEYEQYF.

The chain recombines TRBV5-1 with TRBJ1-2; D might be TRBD1 (5 bases). Trimming shortened V by 4 bases and J by 4 bases, and 11 bases separated the two germline ends. Germline V gene data show CDR1 as SGHRS and CDR2 as YFSETQ. The CDR3 is 13 residues long. Here the CDR3 DNA reads TGCGCCAGCAGCACCGACAGAAGCTATGGCTACACCTTC. Its translation is CASSTDRSYGYTF.

The V call is TRBV9, the J call TRBJ2-6; D may be TRBD1 (6 bases). Trimming cost V 7 bases and J 1 base, with 15 bases left between them. CDR3 length: 16 amino acids. The germline V gene has CDR1 SGDLS and CDR2 YYNGEE. CDR3 region: CASHRATLSGANVLTF. The CDR3 bases are TGTGCCAGCCACAGGGCCACACTTTCTGGGGCCAACGTCCTGACTTTC.

This clone has more than one count but fewer than ten. This sequence joins TRBV29-1 and TRBJ2-7, with D perhaps TRBD1 (6 bases). The germline gives CDR1 SQVTM, CDR2 ANQGSEA. The CDR3 extends over 13 amino acids. The V end was cut by 7 bases, the J end by 0 bases, with 13 bases between. Here the CDR3 DNA reads TGCAGCGCCCGACAGGTCCTCTCCTACGAGCAGTACTTC. Amino acids: CSARQVLSYEQYF.

The table lists this clone with a few counts. This sequence joins TRBV19 and TRBJ1-2; 10 bases are a match to TRBD1. Trimming took 6 bases from V and 4 from J; bases not matched to a gene: 2. The CDR3 runs 13 residues. Germline CDR1 reads LNHDA; CDR2 reads SQIVND (reference sequence). CDR3 DNA sequence: TGTGCCAGTAGGAGGGACAGGGGCTATGGCTACACCTTC. Its translation is CASRRDRGYGYTF.

V and J are TRBV13 and TRBJ1-2; D not resolved. V dropped 5 bases and J dropped 4 bases, with 11 bases sitting between them. CDR1 and CDR2 (germline): PRHDT, FYEKMQ (reference sequence). The CDR3 contains 13 residues. The CDR3 DNA reads as TGTGCCAGCAGCCTCGGTGGAATCTATGGCTACACCTTC. It encodes CASSLGGIYGYTF.

This clone appeared a single time. The rearrangement links TRBV4-1 to TRBJ2-4; 7 bases map to TRBD1. CDR1 is MGHRA and CDR2 is YSYEKL in the germline V gene. Trimming at V came to 3 bases and at J to 0 bases, leaving 8 bases not matched to a gene. The CDR3 is 17 amino acids. CDR3 region: CASSHPGTDLAKNIQYF. CDR3 sequence (DNA): TGCGCCAGCAGCCACCCCGGGACAGATCTAGCCAAAAACATTCAGTACTTC.

This clone was observed a few times. The rearrangement joins TRBV7-8 to TRBJ1-2; 11 bases are shared with TRBD1. Germline V gene lookup returns CDR1 SGHVS and CDR2 FQNEAQ. The CDR3 consists of 15 residues. J lost 5 bases, V lost 5 bases, and 7 bases had no gene match. The chain's CDR3 is CASSKRWDRGYGYTF. CDR3 bases: TGTGCCAGCAGCAAACGATGGGACAGGGGGTATGGCTACACCTTC.

Note on this clone: Other DNA sequences in this specimen translate into the identical CDR3. V usage is TRBV29-1 and J usage is TRBJ2-7; D may match TRBD1 or TRBD2 (6 bases each). Between the trimmed V and J ends, which lost 3 bases and 1 base, there was a span of 10 bases. From germline, CDR1 is SQVTM and CDR2 ANQGSEA. The CDR3 has 13 residues. The CDR3 nucleotides are TGCAGCGTTGACAGGGGAGGATCCTACGAGCAGTACTTC. The encoded protein is CSVDRGGSYEQYF.

This clone showed up just a few times. The chain couples TRBV7-3 to TRBJ2-3; 8 bases are a match to TRBD2. The V segment lost 6 bases and the J segment 7 bases; nucleotides outside the gene matches: 3. Germline CDR1 and CDR2: SGHTA and FQGTGA. There are 12 residues in the CDR3. This CDR3 reads CASSSGGYTQYF. Here the CDR3 DNA reads TGTGCCAGCAGTTCGGGAGGGTATACGCAGTATTTT.

V is TRBV6-5 and J is TRBJ1-2; D is perhaps TRBD1 (5 bases). The V end was cut by 5 bases, the J end by 7 bases, with 17 bases between. Germline CDR1 is MNHEY and CDR2 is SVGAGI. There are 14 residues in the CDR3. Written as DNA, the CDR3 is TGTGCCAGCAGTGAAGTGGGGCGCGTCTCTGGCTACACCTTC. As protein: CASSEVGRVSGYTF.

This clone was observed a handful of times. V is TRBV29-1 and J is TRBJ2-1, with D hard to call. CDR1 and CDR2 from the germline V gene are SQVTM and ANQGSEA. This CDR3 region has 12 residues. The V end lost 4 bases, the J end lost 2 bases, and 6 bases lay between the germline ends. CDR3 residues: CSVATAYNEQFF. The CDR3 DNA follows: TGCAGCGTTGCAACTGCCTACAATGAGCAGTTCTTC.

The genes are TRBV5-1 and TRBJ2-1; D is uncertain. Germline V gene lookup returns CDR1 SGHRS and CDR2 YFSETQ. Trimming removed 0 bases from V and 8 bases from J, with 18 bases in between. The CDR3 covers 16 residues. The CDR3 protein is CASSLGWSVDFYEQFF. The CDR3 DNA is TGCGCCAGCAGCTTGGGATGGTCCGTGGATTTCTATGAGCAGTTCTTC. Drawing the rest from reference TRBV5-1 and TRBJ2-1, the complete variable domain is KAGVTQTPRYLIKTRGQQVTLSCSPISGHRSVSWYQQTPGQGLQFLFEYFSETQRNKGNFPGRFSGRQFSNSRSEMNVSTLELGDSALYLCASSLGWSVDFYEQFFGPGTRLTVL.

The genes are TRBV7-2 and TRBJ2-3; the D is unclear. Germline V CDR1 and CDR2: SGHTA, FQGNSA. The CDR3 spans 12 residues. The V end lost 2 bases, the J end lost 4 bases, and 4 bases lay between the germline ends. DNA for the CDR3: TGTGCCAGCAGCTTACGTGCAGATACGCAGTATTTT. This encodes CASSLRADTQYF.

V is TRBV30 and J is TRBJ1-2; the D is unclear. The CDR3 extends over 15 amino acids. Germline CDR1 and CDR2: GTSNPN and SVGIG (reference sequence). V lost 2 bases, J lost 2 bases, and 15 bases lay in between. The CDR3 nucleotides read TGTGCCTGGAGTCTCCCTGGTCCGTCCAACTATGGCTACACCTTC. Its translation: CAWSLPGPSNYGYTF. Based on the CDR3 plus reference TRBV30 and TRBJ1-2, the full variable domain is SQTIHQWPATLVQPVGSPLSLECTVEGTSNPNLYWYRQAAGRGLQLLFYSVGIGQISSEVPQNLSASRPQDRQFILSSKKLLLSDSGFYLCAWSLPGPSNYGYTFGSGTRLTVV.

The genes are TRBV2 and TRBJ1-5; D is unclear. Germline CDR1 and CDR2: SNHLY and FYNNEI. The V end was cut by 4 bases, the J end by 7 bases, with 11 bases between. This CDR3 comprises 13 residues. Here the CDR3 DNA reads TGTGCCAGCAGTGCGCGGGGTGACCAGCCCCAGCATTTT. Protein sequence: CASSARGDQPQHF.

A few counts support this clone. The V and J genes are TRBV7-6 and TRBJ1-1, with D possibly being TRBD1 (5 bases). The CDR3 is 13 residues long. The germline V and J ends were trimmed by 1 base and 8 bases, with 11 bases remaining between them. The germline CDR1 and CDR2 sequences are SGHVS and FNYEAQ. The CDR3 is CASSLVAGREAFF. CDR3 in DNA: TGTGCCAGCAGCTTAGTGGCAGGGAGGGAAGCTTTCTTT.

This sequence joins TRBV5-4 and TRBJ1-1; D gene ambiguous. The V end lost 4 bases, the J end lost 4 bases, and 14 bases lay between the germline ends. CDR1 and CDR2 from the germline V gene are SGHNT and YYREEE (reference sequence). The CDR3 consists of 14 residues. Written as DNA, the CDR3 is TGTGCCAGCAGCCCCCCGGGTGGCATCACTGAAGCTTTCTTT. Protein: CASSPPGGITEAFF.